This T cell receptor beta chain was sequenced in a study of T cells after yellow fever vaccination. This clonotype was seen at least ten times. The CDR3 consists of 17 residues. V dropped 6 bases and J dropped 0; count of bases not matched to a gene: 12. CDR1 is MDHEN, CDR2 SYDVKM, per germline. One entry per CDR3 protein, called by TCRdb with MiXCR from the 5' RACE reads. Here the sample spans about 340,000 distinct CDR3 sequences, around 13% being singletons. The sequences come from CD4+ T cells sorted from PBMCs, collected 15 days after the yellow fever booster vaccination. The chain employs TRBV28 and TRBJ1-1; TRBD1 aligns across 8 bases. The TCR comes from a man aged 18 to 35 who received the YFV17D yellow fever vaccine. The DNA of the CDR3 is TGTGCCAGCAGATCAGGGGGCGCCGGGGGCATGAACACTGAAGCTTTCTTT. Protein product: CASRSGGAGGMNTEAFF. Full variable domain (rest looked up from reference TRBV28 and TRBJ1-1): DVKVTQSSRYLVKRTGEKVFLECVQDMDHENMFWYRQDPGLGLRLIYFSYDVKMKEKGDIPEGYSVSREKKERFSLILESASTNQTSMYLCASRSGGAGGMNTEAFFGQGTRLTVV.